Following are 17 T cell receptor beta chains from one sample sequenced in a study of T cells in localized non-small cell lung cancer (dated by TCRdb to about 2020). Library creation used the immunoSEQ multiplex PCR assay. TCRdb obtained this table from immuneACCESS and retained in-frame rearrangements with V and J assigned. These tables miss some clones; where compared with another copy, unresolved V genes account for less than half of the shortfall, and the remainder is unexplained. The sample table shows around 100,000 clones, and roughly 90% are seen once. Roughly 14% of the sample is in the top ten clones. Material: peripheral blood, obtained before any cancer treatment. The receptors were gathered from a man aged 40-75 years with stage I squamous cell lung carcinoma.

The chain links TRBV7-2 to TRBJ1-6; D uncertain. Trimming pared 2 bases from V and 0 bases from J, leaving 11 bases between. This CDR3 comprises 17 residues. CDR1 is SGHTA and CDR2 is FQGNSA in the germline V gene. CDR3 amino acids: CASSLKQSSSYNSPLHF. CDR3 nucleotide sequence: TGTGCCAGCAGCTTAAAACAGTCGAGCTCCTATAATTCACCCCTCCACTTT.

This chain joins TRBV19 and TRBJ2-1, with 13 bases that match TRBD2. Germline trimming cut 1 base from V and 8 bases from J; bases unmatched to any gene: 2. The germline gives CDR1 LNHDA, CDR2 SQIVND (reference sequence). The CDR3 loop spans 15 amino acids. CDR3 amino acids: CASSIGLAGGDEQFF. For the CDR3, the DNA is TGTGCCAGTAGTATAGGACTAGCGGGGGGAGATGAGCAGTTCTTC. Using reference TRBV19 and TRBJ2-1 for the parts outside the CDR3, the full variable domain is DGGITQSPKYLFRKEGQNVTLSCEQNLNHDAMYWYRQDPGQGLRLIYYSQIVNDFQKGDIAEGYSVSREKKESFPLTVTSAQKNPTAFYLCASSIGLAGGDEQFFGPGTRLTVL.

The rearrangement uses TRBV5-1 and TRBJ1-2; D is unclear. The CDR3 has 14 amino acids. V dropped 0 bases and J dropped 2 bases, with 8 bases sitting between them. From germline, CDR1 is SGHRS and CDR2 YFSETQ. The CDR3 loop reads CASSLGGDNYGYTF. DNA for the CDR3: TGCGCCAGCAGCTTGGGGGGTGACAACTATGGCTACACCTTC. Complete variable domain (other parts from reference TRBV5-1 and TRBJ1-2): KAGVTQTPRYLIKTRGQQVTLSCSPISGHRSVSWYQQTPGQGLQFLFEYFSETQRNKGNFPGRFSGRQFSNSRSEMNVSTLELGDSALYLCASSLGGDNYGYTFGSGTRLTVV.

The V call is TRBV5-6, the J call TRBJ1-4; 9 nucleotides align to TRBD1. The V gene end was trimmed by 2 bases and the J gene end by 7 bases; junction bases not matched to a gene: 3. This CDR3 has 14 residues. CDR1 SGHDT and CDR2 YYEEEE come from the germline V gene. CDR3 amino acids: CASSFGTGFEKLFF. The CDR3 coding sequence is TGTGCCAGCAGCTTCGGGACAGGGTTTGAAAAACTGTTTTTT.

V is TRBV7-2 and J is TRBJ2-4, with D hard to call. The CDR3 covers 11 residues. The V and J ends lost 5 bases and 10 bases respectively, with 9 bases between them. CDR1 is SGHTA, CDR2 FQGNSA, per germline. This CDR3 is CASSKGPIQYF. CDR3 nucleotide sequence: TGTGCCAGCAGCAAGGGTCCAATTCAGTACTTC.

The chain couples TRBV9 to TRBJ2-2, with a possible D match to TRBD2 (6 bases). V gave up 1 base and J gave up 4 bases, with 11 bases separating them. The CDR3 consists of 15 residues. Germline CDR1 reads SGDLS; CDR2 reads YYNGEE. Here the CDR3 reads CASSVRAGSTGELFF. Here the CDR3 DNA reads TGTGCCAGCAGCGTACGGGCGGGGAGCACCGGGGAGCTGTTTTTT.

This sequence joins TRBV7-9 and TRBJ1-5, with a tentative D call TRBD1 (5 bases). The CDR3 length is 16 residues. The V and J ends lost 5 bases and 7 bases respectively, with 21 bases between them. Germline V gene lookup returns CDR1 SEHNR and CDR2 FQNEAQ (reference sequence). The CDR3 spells CASSTWVGEAGQPQHF. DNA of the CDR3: TGTGCCAGCAGCACTTGGGTGGGGGAGGCGGGACAGCCCCAGCATTTT.

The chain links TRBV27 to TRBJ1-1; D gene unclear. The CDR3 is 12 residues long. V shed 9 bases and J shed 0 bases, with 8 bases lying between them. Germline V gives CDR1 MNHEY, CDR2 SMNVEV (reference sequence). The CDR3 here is CASYKLNTEAFF. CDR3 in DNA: TGTGCCAGTTACAAGCTGAACACTGAAGCTTTCTTT.

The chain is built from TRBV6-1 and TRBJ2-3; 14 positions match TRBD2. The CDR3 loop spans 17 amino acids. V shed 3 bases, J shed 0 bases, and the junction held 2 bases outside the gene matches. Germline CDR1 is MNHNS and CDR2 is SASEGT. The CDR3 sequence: CASSDGLAGGSTDTQYF. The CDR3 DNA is TGTGCCAGCAGTGACGGACTAGCGGGGGGCAGCACAGATACGCAGTATTTT.

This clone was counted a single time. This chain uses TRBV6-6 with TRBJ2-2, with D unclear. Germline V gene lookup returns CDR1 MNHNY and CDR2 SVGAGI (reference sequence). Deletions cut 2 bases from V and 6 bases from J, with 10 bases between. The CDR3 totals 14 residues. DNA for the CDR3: TGTGCCAGCAGTTACGCCCGGTCCCCCGGGGAGCTGTTTTTT. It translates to CASSYARSPGELFF.

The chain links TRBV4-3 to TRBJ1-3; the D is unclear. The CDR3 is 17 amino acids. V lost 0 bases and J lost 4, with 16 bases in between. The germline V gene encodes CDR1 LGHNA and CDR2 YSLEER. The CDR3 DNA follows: TGCGCCAGCAGCCAAGATTGGGGAGGAGCGCAAGGAAACACCATATATTTT. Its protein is CASSQDWGGAQGNTIYF.

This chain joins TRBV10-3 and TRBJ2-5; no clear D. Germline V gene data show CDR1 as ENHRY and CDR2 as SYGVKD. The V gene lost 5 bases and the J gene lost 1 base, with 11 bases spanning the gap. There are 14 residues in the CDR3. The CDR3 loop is CAISQRSFQETQYF. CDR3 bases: TGTGCCATCAGTCAACGCAGTTTCCAAGAGACCCAGTACTTC.

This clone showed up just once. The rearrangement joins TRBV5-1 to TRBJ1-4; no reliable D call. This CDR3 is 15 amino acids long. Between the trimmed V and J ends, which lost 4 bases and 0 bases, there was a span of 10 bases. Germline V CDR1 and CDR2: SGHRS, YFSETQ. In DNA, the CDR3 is TGCGCCAGCAGCCCTCAGGTTGCAACTAATGAAAAACTGTTTTTT. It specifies CASSPQVATNEKLFF.

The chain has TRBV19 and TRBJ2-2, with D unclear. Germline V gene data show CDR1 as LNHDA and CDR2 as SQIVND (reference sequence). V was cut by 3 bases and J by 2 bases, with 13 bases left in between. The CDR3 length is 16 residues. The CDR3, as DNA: TGTGCCAGTAGTATCGGCGGCAGGCGAAACACCGGGGAGCTGTTTTTT. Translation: CASSIGGRRNTGELFF.

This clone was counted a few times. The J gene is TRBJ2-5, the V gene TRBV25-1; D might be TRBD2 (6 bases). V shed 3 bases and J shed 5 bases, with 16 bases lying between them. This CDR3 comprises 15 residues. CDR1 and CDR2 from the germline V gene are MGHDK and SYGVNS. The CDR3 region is CASSDPRGAGETQYF. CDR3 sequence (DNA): TGTGCCAGCAGTGACCCCCGCGGGGCAGGGGAGACCCAGTACTTC.

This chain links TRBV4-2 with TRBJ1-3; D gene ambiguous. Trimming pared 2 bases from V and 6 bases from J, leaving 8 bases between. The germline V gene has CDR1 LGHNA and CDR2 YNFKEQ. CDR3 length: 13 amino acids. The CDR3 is CASSQNPQNTIYF. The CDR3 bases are TGTGCCAGCAGCCAAAACCCCCAAAACACCATATATTTT.

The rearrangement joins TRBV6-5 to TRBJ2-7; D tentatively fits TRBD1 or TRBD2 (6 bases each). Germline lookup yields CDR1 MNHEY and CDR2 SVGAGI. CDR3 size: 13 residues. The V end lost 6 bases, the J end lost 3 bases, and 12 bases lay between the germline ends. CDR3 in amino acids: CASRRGHHYEQYF. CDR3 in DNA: TGTGCCAGCAGACGGGGGCACCACTACGAGCAGTACTTC.